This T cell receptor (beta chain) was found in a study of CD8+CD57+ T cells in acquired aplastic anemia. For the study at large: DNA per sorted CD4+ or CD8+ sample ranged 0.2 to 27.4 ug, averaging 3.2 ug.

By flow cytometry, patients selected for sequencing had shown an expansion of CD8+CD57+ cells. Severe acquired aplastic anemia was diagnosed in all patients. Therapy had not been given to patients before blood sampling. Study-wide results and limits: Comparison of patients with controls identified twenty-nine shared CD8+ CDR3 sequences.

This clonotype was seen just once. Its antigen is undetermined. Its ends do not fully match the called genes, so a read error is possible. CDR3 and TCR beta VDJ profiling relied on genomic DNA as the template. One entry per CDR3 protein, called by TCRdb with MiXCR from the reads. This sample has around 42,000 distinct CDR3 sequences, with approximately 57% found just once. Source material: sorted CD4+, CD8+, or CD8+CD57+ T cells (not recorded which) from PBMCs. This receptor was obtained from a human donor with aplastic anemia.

The DNA for the CDR3 is TGTGCCAGCCGAAGAGCTAGCAACCAGCCCCAGCATTTT. Its protein is CASRRASNQPQHF. V is TRBV2 and J is TRBJ1-5; D not certain. This CDR3 has 13 residues. Germline V gene lookup returns CDR1 SNHLY and CDR2 FYNNEI.